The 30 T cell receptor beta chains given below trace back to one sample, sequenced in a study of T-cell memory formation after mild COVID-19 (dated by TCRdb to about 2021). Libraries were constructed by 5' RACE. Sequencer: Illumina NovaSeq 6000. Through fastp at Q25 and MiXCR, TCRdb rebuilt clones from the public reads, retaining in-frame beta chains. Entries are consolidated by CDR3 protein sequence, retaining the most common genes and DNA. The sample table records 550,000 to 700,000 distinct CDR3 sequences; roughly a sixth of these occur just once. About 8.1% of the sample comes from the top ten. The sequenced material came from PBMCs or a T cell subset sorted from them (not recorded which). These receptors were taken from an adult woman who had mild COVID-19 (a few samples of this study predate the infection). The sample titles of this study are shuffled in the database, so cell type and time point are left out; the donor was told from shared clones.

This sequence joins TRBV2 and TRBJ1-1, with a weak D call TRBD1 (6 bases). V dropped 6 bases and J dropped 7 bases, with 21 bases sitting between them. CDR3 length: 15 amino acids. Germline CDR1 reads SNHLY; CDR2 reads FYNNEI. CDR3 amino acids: CASRTGTRSYGEAFF. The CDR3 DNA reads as TGTGCCAGCAGAACCGGGACACGGTCATATGGTGAAGCTTTCTTT.

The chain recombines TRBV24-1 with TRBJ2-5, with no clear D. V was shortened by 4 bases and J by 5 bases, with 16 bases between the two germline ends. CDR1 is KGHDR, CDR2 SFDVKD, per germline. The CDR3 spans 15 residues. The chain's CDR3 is CATSDTQLPLETQYF. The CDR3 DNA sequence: TGTGCCACCAGTGACACCCAGCTTCCACTTGAGACCCAGTACTTC.

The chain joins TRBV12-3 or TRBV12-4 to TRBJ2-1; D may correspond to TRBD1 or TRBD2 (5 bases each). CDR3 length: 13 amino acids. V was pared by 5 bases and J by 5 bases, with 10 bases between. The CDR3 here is CASSGTGNNEQFF. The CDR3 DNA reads TGTGCCAGCAGTGGGACGGGGAACAATGAGCAGTTCTTC.

CDR3 in DNA: TGTGCCAGCAGCCCCCCCCGGGCTAGCGGGAGGGACAATGAGCAGTTCTTC. This sequence encodes CASSPPRASGRDNEQFF. The chain carries TRBV11-3 and TRBJ2-1, with 12 bases lining up with TRBD2. Unmatched junction bases numbered 10, after V lost 5 bases and J lost 5 bases. There are 17 residues in the CDR3. Germline loops: CDR1 SGHNT, CDR2 YENEEA.

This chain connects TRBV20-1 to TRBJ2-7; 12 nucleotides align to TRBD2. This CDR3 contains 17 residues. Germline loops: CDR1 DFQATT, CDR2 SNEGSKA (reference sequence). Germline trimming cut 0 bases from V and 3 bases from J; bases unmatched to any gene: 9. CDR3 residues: CSARDLALAGGFYEQYF. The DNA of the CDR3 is TGCAGTGCTAGAGATCTAGCGCTAGCGGGAGGGTTCTACGAGCAGTACTTC.

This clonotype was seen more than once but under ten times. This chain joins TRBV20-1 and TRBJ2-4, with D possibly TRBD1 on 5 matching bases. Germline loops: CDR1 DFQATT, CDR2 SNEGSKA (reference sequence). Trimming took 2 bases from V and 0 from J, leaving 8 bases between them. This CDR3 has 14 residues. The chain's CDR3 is CSARQGLAKNIQYF. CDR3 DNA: TGCAGTGCTAGACAGGGTCTAGCCAAAAACATTCAGTACTTC.

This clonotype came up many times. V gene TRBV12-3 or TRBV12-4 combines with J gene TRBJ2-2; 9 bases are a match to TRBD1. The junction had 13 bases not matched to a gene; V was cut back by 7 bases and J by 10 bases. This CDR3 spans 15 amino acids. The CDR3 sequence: CASMLPGQGVQELFF. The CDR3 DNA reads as TGTGCCAGCATGCTACCGGGACAGGGCGTTCAGGAGCTGTTTTTT.

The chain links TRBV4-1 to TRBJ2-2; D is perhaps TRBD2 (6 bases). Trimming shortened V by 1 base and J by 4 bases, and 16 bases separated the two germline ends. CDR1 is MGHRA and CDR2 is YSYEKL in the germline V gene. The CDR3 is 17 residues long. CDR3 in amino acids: CASSQVTGTPGTGELFF. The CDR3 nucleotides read TGCGCCAGCAGCCAAGTTACTGGGACTCCGGGCACCGGGGAGCTGTTTTTT.

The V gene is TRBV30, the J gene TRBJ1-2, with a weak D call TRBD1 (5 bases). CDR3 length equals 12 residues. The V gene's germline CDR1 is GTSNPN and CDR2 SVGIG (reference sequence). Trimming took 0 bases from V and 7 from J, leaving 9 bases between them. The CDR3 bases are TGTGCCTGGAGTGTATGGGGGTTTGGCTACACCTTC. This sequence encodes CAWSVWGFGYTF.

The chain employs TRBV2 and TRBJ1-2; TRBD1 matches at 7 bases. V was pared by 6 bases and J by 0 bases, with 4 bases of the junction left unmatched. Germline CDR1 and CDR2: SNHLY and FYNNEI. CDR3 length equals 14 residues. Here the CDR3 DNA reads TGTGCCAGCAGCTCGACAGGGACTAACTATGGCTACACCTTC. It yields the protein CASSSTGTNYGYTF.

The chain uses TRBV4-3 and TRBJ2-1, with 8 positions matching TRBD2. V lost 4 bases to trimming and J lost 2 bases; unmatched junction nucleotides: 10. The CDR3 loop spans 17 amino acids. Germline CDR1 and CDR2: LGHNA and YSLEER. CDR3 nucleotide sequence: TGCGCCAGCAGCCGAGTGTCTAGCGGGCCTCCCTACAATGAGCAGTTCTTC. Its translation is CASSRVSSGPPYNEQFF.

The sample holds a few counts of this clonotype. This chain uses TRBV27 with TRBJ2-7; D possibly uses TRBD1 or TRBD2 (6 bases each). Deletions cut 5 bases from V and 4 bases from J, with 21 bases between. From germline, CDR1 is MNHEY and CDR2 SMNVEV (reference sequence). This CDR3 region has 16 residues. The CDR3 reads CASSITRQEGLYEQYF. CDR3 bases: TGTGCCAGCAGTATAACGAGACAGGAGGGGCTATACGAGCAGTACTTC.

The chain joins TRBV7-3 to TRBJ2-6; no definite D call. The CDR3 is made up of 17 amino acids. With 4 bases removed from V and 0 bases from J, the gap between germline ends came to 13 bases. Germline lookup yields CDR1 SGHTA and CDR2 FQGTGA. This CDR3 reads CASSSPPPGSGANVLTF. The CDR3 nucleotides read TGTGCCAGCAGCTCTCCCCCCCCAGGCTCTGGGGCCAACGTCCTGACTTTC.

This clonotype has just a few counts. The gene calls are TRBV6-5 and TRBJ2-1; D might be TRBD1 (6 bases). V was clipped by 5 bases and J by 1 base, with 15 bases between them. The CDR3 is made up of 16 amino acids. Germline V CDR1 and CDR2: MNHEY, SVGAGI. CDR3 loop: CASSQTGTRSYNEQFF. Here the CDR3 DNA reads TGTGCCAGCAGTCAAACAGGGACCAGATCCTACAATGAGCAGTTCTTC.

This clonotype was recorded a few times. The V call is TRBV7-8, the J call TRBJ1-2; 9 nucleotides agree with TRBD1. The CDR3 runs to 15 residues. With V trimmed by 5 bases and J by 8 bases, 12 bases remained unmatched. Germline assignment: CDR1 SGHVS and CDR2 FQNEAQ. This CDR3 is CASSRRDRDKLGYTF. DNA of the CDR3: TGTGCCAGCAGCCGACGGGACAGGGATAAACTGGGCTACACCTTC.

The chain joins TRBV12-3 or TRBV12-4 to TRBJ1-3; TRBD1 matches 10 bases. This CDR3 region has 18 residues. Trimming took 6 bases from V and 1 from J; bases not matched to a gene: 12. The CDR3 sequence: CASSKDPGQGRSGNTIYF. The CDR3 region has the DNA TGTGCCAGCAGCAAGGATCCGGGACAGGGGAGGTCTGGAAACACCATATATTTT.

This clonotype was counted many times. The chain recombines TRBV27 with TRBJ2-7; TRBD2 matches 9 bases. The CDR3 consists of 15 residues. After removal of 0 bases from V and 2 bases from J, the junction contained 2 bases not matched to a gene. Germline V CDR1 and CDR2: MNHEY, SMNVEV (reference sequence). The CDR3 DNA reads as TGTGCCAGCAGTTTATCAGCTAGCGGGACCTACGAGCAGTACTTC. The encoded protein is CASSLSASGTYEQYF.

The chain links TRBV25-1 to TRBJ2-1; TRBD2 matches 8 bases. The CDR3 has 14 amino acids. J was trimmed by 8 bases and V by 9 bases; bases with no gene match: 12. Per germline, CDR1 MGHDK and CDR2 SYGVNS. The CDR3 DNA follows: TGTGCCAGTAGAGGAAGCGGGGGCAAGGATGAGCAGTTCTTC. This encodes CASRGSGGKDEQFF. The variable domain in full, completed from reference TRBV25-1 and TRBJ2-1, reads EADIYQTPRYLVIGTGKKITLECSQTMGHDKMYWYQQDPGMELHLIHYSYGVNSTEKGDLSSESTVSRIRTEHFPLTLESARPSHTSQYLCASRGSGGKDEQFFGPGTRLTVL.

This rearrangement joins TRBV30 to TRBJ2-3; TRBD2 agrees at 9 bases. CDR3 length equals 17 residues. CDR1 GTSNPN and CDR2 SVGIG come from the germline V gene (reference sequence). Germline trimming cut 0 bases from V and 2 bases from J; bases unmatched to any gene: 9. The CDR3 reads CAWSVAASGVFTDTQYF. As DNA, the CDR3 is TGTGCCTGGAGTGTAGCGGCTAGCGGGGTCTTCACAGATACGCAGTATTTT.

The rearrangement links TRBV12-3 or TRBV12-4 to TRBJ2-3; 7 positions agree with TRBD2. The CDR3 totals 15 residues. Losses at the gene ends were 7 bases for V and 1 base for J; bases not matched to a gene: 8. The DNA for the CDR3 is TGTGCCAGCACCCGTCTACGGGGGGGCACAGATACGCAGTATTTT. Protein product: CASTRLRGGTDTQYF.

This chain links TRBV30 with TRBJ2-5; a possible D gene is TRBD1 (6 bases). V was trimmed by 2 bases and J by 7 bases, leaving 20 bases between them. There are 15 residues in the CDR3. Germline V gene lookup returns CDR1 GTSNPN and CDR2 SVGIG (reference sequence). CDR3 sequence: CAWSKGTGNRGTQYF. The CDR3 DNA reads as TGTGCCTGGAGTAAAGGAACAGGGAACCGAGGGACCCAGTACTTC.

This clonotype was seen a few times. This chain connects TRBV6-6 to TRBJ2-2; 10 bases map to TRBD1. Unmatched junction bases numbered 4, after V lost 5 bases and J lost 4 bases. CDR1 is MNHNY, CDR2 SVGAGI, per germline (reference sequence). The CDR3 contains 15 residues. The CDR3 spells CASSDRDRGTGELFF. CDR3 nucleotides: TGTGCCAGCAGTGACCGGGACAGGGGCACCGGGGAGCTGTTTTTT.

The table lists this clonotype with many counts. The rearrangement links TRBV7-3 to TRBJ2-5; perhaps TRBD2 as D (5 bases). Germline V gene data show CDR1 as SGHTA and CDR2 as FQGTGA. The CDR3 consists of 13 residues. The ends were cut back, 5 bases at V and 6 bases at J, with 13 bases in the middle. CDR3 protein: CASSRYEGQTQYF. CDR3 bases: TGTGCCAGCAGCCGTTATGAGGGTCAGACCCAGTACTTC.

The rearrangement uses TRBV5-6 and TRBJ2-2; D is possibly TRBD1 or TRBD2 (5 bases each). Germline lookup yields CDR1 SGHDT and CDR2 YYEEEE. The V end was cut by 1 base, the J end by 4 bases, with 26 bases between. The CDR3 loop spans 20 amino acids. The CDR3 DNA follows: TGTGCCAGCAGCTTGACCAGTTACTGGGAGCGGACAACGAGCACCGGGGAGCTGTTTTTT. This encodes CASSLTSYWERTTSTGELFF.

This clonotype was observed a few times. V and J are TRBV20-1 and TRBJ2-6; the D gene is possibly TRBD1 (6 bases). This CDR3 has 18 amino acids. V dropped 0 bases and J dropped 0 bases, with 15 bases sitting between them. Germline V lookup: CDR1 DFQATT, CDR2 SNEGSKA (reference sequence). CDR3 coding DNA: TGCAGTGCTAGAGATGAGTCCGGACAGTTCTCTGGGGCCAACGTCCTGACTTTC. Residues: CSARDESGQFSGANVLTF.

In DNA, the CDR3 is TGTGCCAGCAGTTTGGTTGGAGGGGGCGGGGAGCAGTTCTTC. Translation gives CASSLVGGGGEQFF. The chain is built from TRBV28 and TRBJ2-1; TRBD1 might be the D (7 bases). Between the trimmed V and J ends, which lost 3 bases and 10 bases, there was a span of 16 bases. There are 14 residues in the CDR3. CDR1 MDHEN and CDR2 SYDVKM come from the germline V gene.

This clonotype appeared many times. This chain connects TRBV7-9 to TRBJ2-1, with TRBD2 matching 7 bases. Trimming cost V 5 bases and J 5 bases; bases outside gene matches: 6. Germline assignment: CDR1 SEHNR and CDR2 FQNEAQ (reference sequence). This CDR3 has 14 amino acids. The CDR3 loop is CASSPSGMDNEQFF. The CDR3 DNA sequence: TGTGCCAGCAGCCCTAGCGGAATGGACAATGAGCAGTTCTTC.

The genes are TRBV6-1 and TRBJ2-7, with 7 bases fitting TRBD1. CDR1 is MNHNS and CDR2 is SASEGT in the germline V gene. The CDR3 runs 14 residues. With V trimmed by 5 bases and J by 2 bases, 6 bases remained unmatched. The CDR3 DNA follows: TGTGCCAGCAGTAAGGGACAGCCGCCCTACGAGCAGTACTTC. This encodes CASSKGQPPYEQYF.

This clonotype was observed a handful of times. CDR3 nucleotides: TGCGCCAGCAGCCACCGAGGACAGGGGACCTACAATGAGCAGTTCTTC. This encodes CASSHRGQGTYNEQFF. J is TRBJ2-1 and V is TRBV5-1; 9 bases map to TRBD1. The V and J ends lost 4 bases and 2 bases, in that order; junction bases with no gene match: 7. The CDR3 extends over 16 amino acids. CDR1 and CDR2 from the germline V gene are SGHRS and YFSETQ.

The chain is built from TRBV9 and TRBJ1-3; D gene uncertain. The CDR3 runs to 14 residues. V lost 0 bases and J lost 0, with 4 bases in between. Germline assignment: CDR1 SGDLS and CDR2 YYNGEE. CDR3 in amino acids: CASSVDFSGNTIYF. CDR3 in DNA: TGTGCCAGCAGCGTAGACTTCTCTGGAAACACCATATATTTT.